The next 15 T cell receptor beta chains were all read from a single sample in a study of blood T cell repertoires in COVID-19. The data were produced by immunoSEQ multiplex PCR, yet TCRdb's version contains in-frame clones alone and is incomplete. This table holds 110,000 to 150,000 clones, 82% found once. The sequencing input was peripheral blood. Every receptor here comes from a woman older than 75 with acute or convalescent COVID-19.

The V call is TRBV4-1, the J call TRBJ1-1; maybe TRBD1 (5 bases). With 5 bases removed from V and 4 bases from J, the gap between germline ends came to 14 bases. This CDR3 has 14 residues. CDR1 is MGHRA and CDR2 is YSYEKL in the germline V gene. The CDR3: CASSSTDQGTEAFF. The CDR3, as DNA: TGCGCCAGCAGCTCTACCGATCAGGGCACTGAAGCTTTCTTT.

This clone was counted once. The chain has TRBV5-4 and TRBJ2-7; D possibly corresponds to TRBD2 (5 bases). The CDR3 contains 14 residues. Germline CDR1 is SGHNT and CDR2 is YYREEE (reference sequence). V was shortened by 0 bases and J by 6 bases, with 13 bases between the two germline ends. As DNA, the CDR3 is TGTGCCAGCAGCTTGGGAGGGAACTTTCGCGAGCAGTACTTC. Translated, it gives CASSLGGNFREQYF. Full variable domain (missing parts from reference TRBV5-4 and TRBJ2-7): ETGVTQSPTHLIKTRGQQVTLRCSSQSGHNTVSWYQQALGQGPQFIFQYYREEENGRGNFPPRFSGLQFPNYSSELNVNALELDDSALYLCASSLGGNFREQYFGPGTRLTVT.

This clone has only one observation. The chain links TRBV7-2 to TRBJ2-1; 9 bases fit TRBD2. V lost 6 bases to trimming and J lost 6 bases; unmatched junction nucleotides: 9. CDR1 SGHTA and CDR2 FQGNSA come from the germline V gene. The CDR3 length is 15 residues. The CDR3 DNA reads TGTGCCAGCAGTCCCGTAGCGGGAGTACCCAATGAGCAGTTCTTC. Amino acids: CASSPVAGVPNEQFF.

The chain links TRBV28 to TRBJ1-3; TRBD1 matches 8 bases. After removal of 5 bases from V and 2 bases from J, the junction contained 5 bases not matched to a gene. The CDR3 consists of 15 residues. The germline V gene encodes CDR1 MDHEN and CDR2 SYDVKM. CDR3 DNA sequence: TGTGCCAGCAGTCCACGGACAGGGCCTGGAAACACCATATATTTT. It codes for CASSPRTGPGNTIYF.

CDR3 nucleotide sequence: TGTGCCAGCAGTTATGGCGGGTTCCAGTACTTC. This translates into CASSYGGFQYF. This sequence joins TRBV6-5 and TRBJ2-7, with D possibly matching TRBD2 (5 bases). Per germline, CDR1 MNHEY and CDR2 SVGAGI. This CDR3 has 11 residues. Trimming cost V 3 bases and J 10 bases, with 10 bases left between them.

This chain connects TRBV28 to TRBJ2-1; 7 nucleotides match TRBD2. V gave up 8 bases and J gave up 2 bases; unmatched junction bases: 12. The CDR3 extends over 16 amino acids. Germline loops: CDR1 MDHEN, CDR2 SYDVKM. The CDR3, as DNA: TGTGCCAGCTGTTGGGGGGGGGTGAAGCCCTACAATGAGCAGTTCTTC. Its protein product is CASCWGGVKPYNEQFF.

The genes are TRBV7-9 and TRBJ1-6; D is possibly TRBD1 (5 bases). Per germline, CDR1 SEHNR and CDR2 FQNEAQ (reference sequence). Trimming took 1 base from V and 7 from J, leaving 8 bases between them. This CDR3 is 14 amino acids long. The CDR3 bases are TGTGCCAGCAGCTTAGGGACAAGGAATTCACCCCTCCACTTT. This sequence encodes CASSLGTRNSPLHF.

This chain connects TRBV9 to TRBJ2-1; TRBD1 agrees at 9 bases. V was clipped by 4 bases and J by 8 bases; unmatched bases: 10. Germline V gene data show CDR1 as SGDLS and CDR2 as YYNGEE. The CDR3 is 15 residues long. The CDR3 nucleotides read TGTGCCAGCAGCTTACCGGGACAGGGTCCCCATGAGCAGTTCTTC. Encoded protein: CASSLPGQGPHEQFF.

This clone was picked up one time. The CDR3 loop is CASRRPDTSTDTQYF. In DNA form, the CDR3 reads TGTGCCAGCAGACGCCCGGACACTAGCACAGATACGCAGTATTTT. The gene calls are TRBV7-2 and TRBJ2-3; D may be TRBD1 (5 bases). V lost 6 bases and J lost 0, with 13 bases in between. This CDR3 has 15 residues. Germline CDR1 is SGHTA and CDR2 is FQGNSA.

CDR3 amino acids: CASSLGRWGEASQETQYF. The CDR3, as DNA: TGTGCCAGCAGCTTAGGCCGGTGGGGGGAGGCTAGTCAAGAGACCCAGTACTTC. This chain uses TRBV13 with TRBJ2-5, with a weak D call TRBD2 (6 bases). With 0 bases removed from V and 2 bases from J, the gap between germline ends came to 19 bases. CDR1 PRHDT and CDR2 FYEKMQ come from the germline V gene (reference sequence). The CDR3 spans 18 residues.

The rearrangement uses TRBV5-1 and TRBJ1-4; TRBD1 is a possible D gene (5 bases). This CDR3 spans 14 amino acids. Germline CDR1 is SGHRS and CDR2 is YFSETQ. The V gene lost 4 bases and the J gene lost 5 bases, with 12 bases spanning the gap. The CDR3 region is CASSPRADNEKLFF. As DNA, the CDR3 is TGCGCCAGCAGCCCCAGGGCCGACAATGAAAAACTGTTTTTT.

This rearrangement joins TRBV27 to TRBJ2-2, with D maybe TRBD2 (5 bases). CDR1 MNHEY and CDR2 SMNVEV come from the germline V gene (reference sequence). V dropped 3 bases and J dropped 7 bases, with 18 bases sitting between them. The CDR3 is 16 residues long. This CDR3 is CASSFGVVSAYGELFF. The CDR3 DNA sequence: TGTGCCAGCAGTTTTGGAGTCGTTAGCGCCTACGGGGAGCTGTTTTTT.

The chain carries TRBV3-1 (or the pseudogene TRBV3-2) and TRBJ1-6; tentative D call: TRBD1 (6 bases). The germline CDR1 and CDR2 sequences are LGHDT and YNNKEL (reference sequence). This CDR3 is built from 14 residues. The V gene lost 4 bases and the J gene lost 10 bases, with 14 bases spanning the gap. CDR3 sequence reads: CASSLGPRGSPLHF. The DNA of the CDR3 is TGTGCCAGCAGCCTCGGTCCAAGGGGGTCACCCCTCCACTTT.

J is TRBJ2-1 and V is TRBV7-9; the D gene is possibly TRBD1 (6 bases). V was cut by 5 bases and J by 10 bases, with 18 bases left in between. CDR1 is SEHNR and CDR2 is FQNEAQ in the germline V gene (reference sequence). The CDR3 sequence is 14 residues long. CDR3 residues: CASSPRTAPREQFF. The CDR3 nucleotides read TGTGCCAGCAGCCCGCGGACAGCCCCAAGGGAGCAGTTCTTC.

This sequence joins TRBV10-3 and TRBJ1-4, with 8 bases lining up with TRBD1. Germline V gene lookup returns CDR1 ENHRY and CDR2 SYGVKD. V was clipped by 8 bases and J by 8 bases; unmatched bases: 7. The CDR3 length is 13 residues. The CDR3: CAIGLGQGEKLFF. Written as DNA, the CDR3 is TGTGCCATCGGGTTAGGACAGGGAGAAAAACTGTTTTTT.